These 25 T cell receptor beta chains were sequenced from one sample in a study of T cell clonality in common variable immunodeficiency. No antigens are known for them. The table came from immunoSEQ multiplex PCR; TCRdb's copy has only in-frame clones and leaves some out. There are under 2,000 clones in the sample, none observed a single time. Study findings and constraints: In common variable immunodeficiency, TCR beta chains reportedly carried fewer deletions and N-nucleotide insertions.

The sample comprised peripheral blood mononuclear cells. These receptors came from a human donor with common variable immunodeficiency.

This clone counts as medium-sized. Coverage ceases 3 residues before the CDR3 finishes, and the germline J gene fills in the end. The V call is TRBV7-8, the J call TRBJ2-2; D is possibly TRBD1 (5 bases). Germline V gene sequence: CDR1 SGHVS, CDR2 FQNEAQ. CDR3 length: 17 residues. Deletions cut 0 bases from V and 0 bases from J, with 11 bases between. CDR3 sequence: CASSLASVRANTGELFF. The CDR3 DNA, read in part, is TGTGCCAGCAGCTTAGCGTCCGTCAGGGCGAACACCGGGGAG.

On this clone: The missing CDR3 end, 3 residues past where the read stops, is filled in from the germline J gene. The rearrangement joins TRBV18 to TRBJ1-5; no definite D call. Trimming removed 4 bases at V and 6 bases at J, with 19 bases between. This CDR3 contains 16 residues. Per the germline V gene, CDR1 is KGHSH and CDR2 is LQKENI. The sequenced CDR3 bases are TGTGCCAGCTCACGGGATCCGGGGTTGATTGTTCAGCCC. It translates to CASSRDPGLIVQP. The entire CDR3 is CASSRDPGLIVQPQHF.

In its sample, this clone is medium-sized. The read terminates 3 residues ahead of where the CDR3 ends, so the germline J gene completes it. The V call is TRBV29-1, the J call TRBJ1-5; 9 bases map to TRBD1. Germline CDR1 reads SQVTM; CDR2 reads ANQGSEA. The CDR3 is 13 residues long. V was clipped by 4 bases and J by 2 bases; unmatched bases: 0. The sequenced part of the CDR3 DNA is TGCAGCGTTGGGACAGGGGGCAATCAGCCC. Amino acids: CSVGTGGNQP. The full CDR3 reads CSVGTGGNQPQHF. Full variable domain (outside the CDR3, taken from reference TRBV29-1 and TRBJ1-5): SAVISQKPSRDICQRGTSLTIQCQVDSQVTMMFWYRQQPGQSLTLIATANQGSEATYESGFVIDKFPISRPNLTFSTLTVSNMSPEDSSIYLCSVGTGGNQPQHFGDGTRLSIL.

A remark on this clone: The read finishes 3 residues shy of the CDR3 end, and the germline J gene is used to complete it. The genes are TRBV6-2 or TRBV6-3 and TRBJ1-5; possible D gene TRBD1, 5 bases. The length of the CDR3 is 15 residues. Trimming cost V 2 bases and J 6 bases, with 14 bases left between them. The germline V gene encodes CDR1 MNHEY and CDR2 SVGEGT. Here the CDR3 reads CASSYVGGTGQPQHF. CDR3 DNA, as far as it was read: TGTGCCAGCAGTTACGTCGGGGGGACCGGTCAGCCC.

As concerns this clone: The read stops 3 residues short of the end of the CDR3; the missing end is completed from the germline J gene. The chain joins TRBV7-9 to TRBJ2-1; no clear D. The CDR3 is made up of 12 amino acids. The germline V gene encodes CDR1 SEHNR and CDR2 FQNEAQ (reference sequence). V dropped 5 bases and J dropped 5 bases, with 7 bases sitting between them. The part of the CDR3 DNA that was read is TGTGCCAGCAGCCCGTTCGACAATGAG. Its protein is CASSPFDNE. The CDR3 reads in full as CASSPFDNEQFF.

A note on this clone: The missing CDR3 end, 3 residues past where the read stops, is filled in from the germline J gene. The chain joins TRBV5-1 to TRBJ1-1; D unresolved. The ends were cut back, 3 bases at V and 1 base at J, with 16 bases in the middle. The germline V gene encodes CDR1 SGHRS and CDR2 YFSETQ. The CDR3 spans 16 residues. The sequenced CDR3 bases are TGCGCCAGCAGCTGGAGGGCCCAGACAACGAACACTGAA. Protein: CASSWRAQTTNTE. In full, the CDR3 reads CASSWRAQTTNTEAFF.

By share, this clone ranks as medium-sized. The CDR3 is cut off 3 residues early in the read; its end comes from the germline J gene. The rearrangement links TRBV11-2 to TRBJ2-1, with TRBD2 matching 8 bases. V shed 3 bases and J 3 bases; nucleotides not matched to a gene: 4. Per germline, CDR1 SGHAT and CDR2 FQNNGV. This CDR3 is 15 amino acids long. The DNA read from the CDR3 is TGTGCCAGCAGCTTGACGCGGGGGGACTACAATGAG. Protein sequence: CASSLTRGDYNE. The complete CDR3 reads CASSLTRGDYNEQFF.

This clone was recorded a few times. The sequenced fragment ends 3 residues before the CDR3 boundary, so the rest is inferred from the germline J gene. The J gene is TRBJ2-3, the V gene TRBV7-2; unclear D gene. CDR1 SGHTA and CDR2 FQGNSA come from the germline V gene. V was trimmed by 3 bases and J by 1 base, leaving 5 bases between them. The CDR3 is made up of 13 amino acids. This CDR3 is CASSFPGTDTQYF. CDR3 bases read: TGTGCCAGCAGCTTCCCCGGCACAGATACG.

This clone rates as medium-sized (0.01 to 0.1%). The read falls 3 residues short of the CDR3 end, and the missing part is taken from the germline J gene. This chain links TRBV5-6 with TRBJ1-4; D perhaps matches TRBD1 (5 bases). Germline CDR1 is SGHDT and CDR2 is YYEEEE. This CDR3 contains 15 residues. V lost 1 base and J lost 0, with 7 bases in between. CDR3 bases read: TGTGCCAGCAGCTTGCAGGGAGCAACTAATGAAAAA. Translated: CASSLQGATNEK. The whole CDR3 region reads CASSLQGATNEKLFF.

This clone was seen more than once but under ten times. Read data end 3 residues before the CDR3 end; the end is taken from the germline J gene. V gene TRBV19 combines with J gene TRBJ1-5; weak D call: TRBD1 (5 bases). V was shortened by 6 bases and J by 0 bases, with 12 bases between the two germline ends. Per germline, CDR1 LNHDA and CDR2 SQIVND (reference sequence). The CDR3 length is 15 residues. CDR3 in amino acids: CASSLGQLSNQPQHF. The CDR3 bases that were read are TGTGCCAGTAGCCTGGGGCAGCTTAGCAATCAGCCC.

This clone counts as medium-sized. The CDR3 goes on 3 residues after the read ends, and that part is filled in from the germline J gene. The chain is built from TRBV5-5 and TRBJ2-7; TRBD1 is a possible D gene (6 bases). CDR1 and CDR2 from the germline V gene are SGHKS and YYEKEE (reference sequence). The CDR3 spans 14 residues. V was pared by 5 bases and J by 4 bases, with 16 bases between. The covered CDR3 bases are TGTGCCAGCAGTCACCCCGACAGGTATTACGAG. This codes for CASSHPDRYYE. The entire CDR3 is CASSHPDRYYEQYF.

Sample share makes this clone medium-sized. The read halts 3 residues ahead of the CDR3 end, with the missing end drawn from the germline J gene. The chain couples TRBV20-1 to TRBJ2-5; tentatively, D is TRBD1 (5 bases). Trimming left V 4 bases short and J 2 bases short, with 11 bases between. The germline gives CDR1 DFQATT, CDR2 SNEGSKA (reference sequence). CDR3 length equals 13 residues. The CDR3 sequence: CSANKGEQETQYF. The CDR3 bases that were read are TGCAGTGCTAATAAAGGGGAACAAGAGACC.

Comments on this clone: The CDR3 extends 3 residues past the end of the read, so its final part is completed from the germline J gene. This rearrangement joins TRBV25-1 to TRBJ2-1; D remains unclear. V lost 2 bases, J lost 9 bases, and 11 bases lay in between. The CDR3 spans 13 residues. Germline V CDR1 and CDR2: MGHDK, SYGVNS. CDR3 bases read: TGTGCCAGCAGTGAAGTTGGCAGAAGTGAG. This encodes CASSEVGRSE. The CDR3 in its entirety is CASSEVGRSEQFF.

As to this clone: The read terminates 3 residues ahead of where the CDR3 ends, so the germline J gene completes it. This chain joins TRBV18 and TRBJ2-7; 9 nucleotides match TRBD1. Germline V CDR1 and CDR2: KGHSH, LQKENI. V was pared by 2 bases and J by 4 bases, with 0 bases of the junction left unmatched. This CDR3 comprises 13 residues. The CDR3 reads CASSPGTGYEQYF. The sequenced CDR3 bases are TGTGCCAGCTCACCAGGGACAGGGTACGAG.

This clone was seen only a few times. With the read ending 3 residues before the CDR3 end, the germline J gene is used to fill in that end. This chain connects TRBV7-3 to TRBJ2-7; a possible D gene is TRBD1 (5 bases). The CDR3 totals 13 residues. The V end lost 5 bases, the J end lost 2 bases, and 10 bases lay between the germline ends. Germline CDR1 is SGHTA and CDR2 is FQGTGA. The CDR3 loop is CASSPGSPYEQYF. The part of the CDR3 DNA that was read is TGTGCCAGCAGCCCAGGGTCACCCTACGAG.

Within the sample, this clone is medium-sized. The CDR3 goes on 3 residues after the read ends, and that part is filled in from the germline J gene. The chain employs TRBV2 and TRBJ1-6; D gene ambiguous. Trimming left V 2 bases short and J 7 bases short, with 6 bases between. Germline CDR1 SNHLY, CDR2 FYNNEI. The CDR3 is made up of 13 amino acids. The covered CDR3 bases are TGTGCCAGCAGTGAAAGGGTGAATTCACCC. Translated, it gives CASSERVNSP. The full CDR3 sequence reads CASSERVNSPLHF. Looking up the rest from reference TRBV2 and TRBJ1-6 gives the full variable domain: EPEVTQTPSHQVTQMGQEVILRCVPISNHLYFYWYRQILGQKVEFLVSFYNNEISEKSEIFDDQFSVERPDGSNFTLKIRSTKLEDSAMYFCASSERVNSPLHFGNGTRLTVT.

This clone is termed medium-sized. The read finishes 3 residues shy of the CDR3 end, and the germline J gene is used to complete it. V is TRBV7-2 and J is TRBJ1-4, with no clear D. The ends were cut back, 2 bases at V and 8 bases at J, with 9 bases in the middle. The CDR3 contains 13 residues. Looked up from germline, CDR1 is SGHTA and CDR2 is FQGNSA. The chain's CDR3 is CASSLQFREKLFF. The DNA read from the CDR3 is TGTGCCAGCAGCTTACAGTTCCGCGAAAAA.

This clone was counted between two and nine times. The read finishes 3 residues shy of the CDR3 end, and the germline J gene is used to complete it. V usage is TRBV2 and J usage is TRBJ1-2; no clear D. Germline lookup yields CDR1 SNHLY and CDR2 FYNNEI. Trimming removed 2 bases from V and 4 bases from J, with 11 bases in between. CDR3 size: 14 residues. CDR3 in amino acids: CASSESGIGYGYTF. The sequenced part of the CDR3 DNA is TGTGCCAGCAGTGAATCGGGGATCGGCTATGGC.

Only a few counts were recorded for this clone. The CDR3 is cut off 3 residues early in the read; its end comes from the germline J gene. This chain uses TRBV2 with TRBJ1-2; 9 positions agree with TRBD1. The CDR3 has 17 amino acids. The V gene's germline CDR1 is SNHLY and CDR2 FYNNEI. J was trimmed by 0 bases and V by 3 bases; bases with no gene match: 8. CDR3 protein: CASSEGTGIGPNYGYTF. The covered CDR3 bases are TGTGCCAGCAGTGAGGGGACAGGGATCGGTCCTAACTATGGC.

This clone was seen a handful of times. Read data end 3 residues before the CDR3 end; the end is taken from the germline J gene. V gene TRBV11-1 combines with J gene TRBJ2-7, with 8 bases lining up with TRBD1. Germline CDR1 reads SGHAT; CDR2 reads FQDESV (reference sequence). The CDR3 covers 14 residues. V was pared by 6 bases and J by 5 bases, with 9 bases of the junction left unmatched. The covered CDR3 bases are TGTGCCAGCAGACCAAACCCGGGACAGGACGAG. Residues: CASRPNPGQDE. The whole CDR3 region reads CASRPNPGQDEQYF. The variable domain in full, with the rest retrieved from reference TRBV11-1 and TRBJ2-7, is EAEVAQSPRYKITEKSQAVAFWCDPISGHATLYWYRQILGQGPELLVQFQDESVVDDSQLPKDRFSAERLKGVDSTLKIQPAELGDSAMYLCASRPNPGQDEQYFGPGTRLTVT.

By sample share, this clone is medium-sized. The observed sequence ends 3 residues before the CDR3 terminus, with the missing tail filled in from the germline J gene. The V and J genes are TRBV4-1 and TRBJ2-7, with 10 bases lining up with TRBD1. The CDR3 contains 15 residues. V lost 0 bases, J lost 5 bases, and 4 bases stayed unmatched. Germline assignment: CDR1 MGHRA and CDR2 YSYEKL. The CDR3 loop reads CASSQEGQGTHEQYF. The sequenced CDR3 bases are TGCGCCAGCAGCCAAGAGGGACAGGGGACCCACGAG.

Turning to this clone: The read ends 3 residues early relative to the CDR3; the germline J gene fills the gap. The chain employs TRBV5-1 and TRBJ2-1; 7 bases align to TRBD2. Germline V gene data show CDR1 as SGHRS and CDR2 as YFSETQ. V was pared by 8 bases and J by 2 bases, with 4 bases of the junction left unmatched. The CDR3 has 13 residues. CDR3 bases read: TGCGCCAGTGCGGGGGTTACCTACAATGAG. Amino acids: CASAGVTYNE. In full, the CDR3 reads CASAGVTYNEQFF.

This clone is labeled medium-sized. Here the CDR3 reads CAWSVYRGLKGYTF. CDR3 DNA, as far as it was read: TGTGCCTGGAGTGTTTATCGGGGTTTAAAGGGC. This sequence joins TRBV30 and TRBJ1-2, with D hard to call. The read falls 3 residues short of the CDR3 end, and the missing part is taken from the germline J gene. CDR3 length: 14 residues. Germline lookup yields CDR1 GTSNPN and CDR2 SVGIG (reference sequence). Full variable domain (missing parts from reference TRBV30 and TRBJ1-2): SQTIHQWPATLVQPVGSPLSLECTVEGTSNPNLYWYRQAAGRGLQLLFYSVGIGQISSEVPQNLSASRPQDRQFILSSKKLLLSDSGFYLCAWSVYRGLKGYTFGSGTRLTVV.

Note on this clone: The read finishes 3 residues shy of the CDR3 end, and the germline J gene is used to complete it. The J gene is TRBJ2-5, the V gene TRBV6-1; 10 nucleotides match TRBD1. Trimming at V came to 5 bases and at J to 4 bases, leaving 7 bases not matched to a gene. The CDR3 length is 15 residues. Germline CDR1 reads MNHNS; CDR2 reads SASEGT. The CDR3 sequence: CASSKGTGDLETQYF. The part of the CDR3 DNA that was read is TGTGCCAGCAGTAAAGGGACAGGGGACTTAGAGACC.

Worth noting for this clone: The read ends 3 residues shy of where the CDR3 ends; the end is completed using the germline J gene. The rearrangement uses TRBV30 and TRBJ1-1, with a possible D match to TRBD1 (6 bases). V lost 0 bases and J lost 2, with 7 bases in between. The germline CDR1 and CDR2 sequences are GTSNPN and SVGIG (reference sequence). The CDR3 extends over 13 amino acids. The CDR3 bases that were read are TGTGCCTGGAGTGTACAGGGAAACACTGAA. Translation gives CAWSVQGNTE. The whole CDR3 sequence is CAWSVQGNTEAFF.